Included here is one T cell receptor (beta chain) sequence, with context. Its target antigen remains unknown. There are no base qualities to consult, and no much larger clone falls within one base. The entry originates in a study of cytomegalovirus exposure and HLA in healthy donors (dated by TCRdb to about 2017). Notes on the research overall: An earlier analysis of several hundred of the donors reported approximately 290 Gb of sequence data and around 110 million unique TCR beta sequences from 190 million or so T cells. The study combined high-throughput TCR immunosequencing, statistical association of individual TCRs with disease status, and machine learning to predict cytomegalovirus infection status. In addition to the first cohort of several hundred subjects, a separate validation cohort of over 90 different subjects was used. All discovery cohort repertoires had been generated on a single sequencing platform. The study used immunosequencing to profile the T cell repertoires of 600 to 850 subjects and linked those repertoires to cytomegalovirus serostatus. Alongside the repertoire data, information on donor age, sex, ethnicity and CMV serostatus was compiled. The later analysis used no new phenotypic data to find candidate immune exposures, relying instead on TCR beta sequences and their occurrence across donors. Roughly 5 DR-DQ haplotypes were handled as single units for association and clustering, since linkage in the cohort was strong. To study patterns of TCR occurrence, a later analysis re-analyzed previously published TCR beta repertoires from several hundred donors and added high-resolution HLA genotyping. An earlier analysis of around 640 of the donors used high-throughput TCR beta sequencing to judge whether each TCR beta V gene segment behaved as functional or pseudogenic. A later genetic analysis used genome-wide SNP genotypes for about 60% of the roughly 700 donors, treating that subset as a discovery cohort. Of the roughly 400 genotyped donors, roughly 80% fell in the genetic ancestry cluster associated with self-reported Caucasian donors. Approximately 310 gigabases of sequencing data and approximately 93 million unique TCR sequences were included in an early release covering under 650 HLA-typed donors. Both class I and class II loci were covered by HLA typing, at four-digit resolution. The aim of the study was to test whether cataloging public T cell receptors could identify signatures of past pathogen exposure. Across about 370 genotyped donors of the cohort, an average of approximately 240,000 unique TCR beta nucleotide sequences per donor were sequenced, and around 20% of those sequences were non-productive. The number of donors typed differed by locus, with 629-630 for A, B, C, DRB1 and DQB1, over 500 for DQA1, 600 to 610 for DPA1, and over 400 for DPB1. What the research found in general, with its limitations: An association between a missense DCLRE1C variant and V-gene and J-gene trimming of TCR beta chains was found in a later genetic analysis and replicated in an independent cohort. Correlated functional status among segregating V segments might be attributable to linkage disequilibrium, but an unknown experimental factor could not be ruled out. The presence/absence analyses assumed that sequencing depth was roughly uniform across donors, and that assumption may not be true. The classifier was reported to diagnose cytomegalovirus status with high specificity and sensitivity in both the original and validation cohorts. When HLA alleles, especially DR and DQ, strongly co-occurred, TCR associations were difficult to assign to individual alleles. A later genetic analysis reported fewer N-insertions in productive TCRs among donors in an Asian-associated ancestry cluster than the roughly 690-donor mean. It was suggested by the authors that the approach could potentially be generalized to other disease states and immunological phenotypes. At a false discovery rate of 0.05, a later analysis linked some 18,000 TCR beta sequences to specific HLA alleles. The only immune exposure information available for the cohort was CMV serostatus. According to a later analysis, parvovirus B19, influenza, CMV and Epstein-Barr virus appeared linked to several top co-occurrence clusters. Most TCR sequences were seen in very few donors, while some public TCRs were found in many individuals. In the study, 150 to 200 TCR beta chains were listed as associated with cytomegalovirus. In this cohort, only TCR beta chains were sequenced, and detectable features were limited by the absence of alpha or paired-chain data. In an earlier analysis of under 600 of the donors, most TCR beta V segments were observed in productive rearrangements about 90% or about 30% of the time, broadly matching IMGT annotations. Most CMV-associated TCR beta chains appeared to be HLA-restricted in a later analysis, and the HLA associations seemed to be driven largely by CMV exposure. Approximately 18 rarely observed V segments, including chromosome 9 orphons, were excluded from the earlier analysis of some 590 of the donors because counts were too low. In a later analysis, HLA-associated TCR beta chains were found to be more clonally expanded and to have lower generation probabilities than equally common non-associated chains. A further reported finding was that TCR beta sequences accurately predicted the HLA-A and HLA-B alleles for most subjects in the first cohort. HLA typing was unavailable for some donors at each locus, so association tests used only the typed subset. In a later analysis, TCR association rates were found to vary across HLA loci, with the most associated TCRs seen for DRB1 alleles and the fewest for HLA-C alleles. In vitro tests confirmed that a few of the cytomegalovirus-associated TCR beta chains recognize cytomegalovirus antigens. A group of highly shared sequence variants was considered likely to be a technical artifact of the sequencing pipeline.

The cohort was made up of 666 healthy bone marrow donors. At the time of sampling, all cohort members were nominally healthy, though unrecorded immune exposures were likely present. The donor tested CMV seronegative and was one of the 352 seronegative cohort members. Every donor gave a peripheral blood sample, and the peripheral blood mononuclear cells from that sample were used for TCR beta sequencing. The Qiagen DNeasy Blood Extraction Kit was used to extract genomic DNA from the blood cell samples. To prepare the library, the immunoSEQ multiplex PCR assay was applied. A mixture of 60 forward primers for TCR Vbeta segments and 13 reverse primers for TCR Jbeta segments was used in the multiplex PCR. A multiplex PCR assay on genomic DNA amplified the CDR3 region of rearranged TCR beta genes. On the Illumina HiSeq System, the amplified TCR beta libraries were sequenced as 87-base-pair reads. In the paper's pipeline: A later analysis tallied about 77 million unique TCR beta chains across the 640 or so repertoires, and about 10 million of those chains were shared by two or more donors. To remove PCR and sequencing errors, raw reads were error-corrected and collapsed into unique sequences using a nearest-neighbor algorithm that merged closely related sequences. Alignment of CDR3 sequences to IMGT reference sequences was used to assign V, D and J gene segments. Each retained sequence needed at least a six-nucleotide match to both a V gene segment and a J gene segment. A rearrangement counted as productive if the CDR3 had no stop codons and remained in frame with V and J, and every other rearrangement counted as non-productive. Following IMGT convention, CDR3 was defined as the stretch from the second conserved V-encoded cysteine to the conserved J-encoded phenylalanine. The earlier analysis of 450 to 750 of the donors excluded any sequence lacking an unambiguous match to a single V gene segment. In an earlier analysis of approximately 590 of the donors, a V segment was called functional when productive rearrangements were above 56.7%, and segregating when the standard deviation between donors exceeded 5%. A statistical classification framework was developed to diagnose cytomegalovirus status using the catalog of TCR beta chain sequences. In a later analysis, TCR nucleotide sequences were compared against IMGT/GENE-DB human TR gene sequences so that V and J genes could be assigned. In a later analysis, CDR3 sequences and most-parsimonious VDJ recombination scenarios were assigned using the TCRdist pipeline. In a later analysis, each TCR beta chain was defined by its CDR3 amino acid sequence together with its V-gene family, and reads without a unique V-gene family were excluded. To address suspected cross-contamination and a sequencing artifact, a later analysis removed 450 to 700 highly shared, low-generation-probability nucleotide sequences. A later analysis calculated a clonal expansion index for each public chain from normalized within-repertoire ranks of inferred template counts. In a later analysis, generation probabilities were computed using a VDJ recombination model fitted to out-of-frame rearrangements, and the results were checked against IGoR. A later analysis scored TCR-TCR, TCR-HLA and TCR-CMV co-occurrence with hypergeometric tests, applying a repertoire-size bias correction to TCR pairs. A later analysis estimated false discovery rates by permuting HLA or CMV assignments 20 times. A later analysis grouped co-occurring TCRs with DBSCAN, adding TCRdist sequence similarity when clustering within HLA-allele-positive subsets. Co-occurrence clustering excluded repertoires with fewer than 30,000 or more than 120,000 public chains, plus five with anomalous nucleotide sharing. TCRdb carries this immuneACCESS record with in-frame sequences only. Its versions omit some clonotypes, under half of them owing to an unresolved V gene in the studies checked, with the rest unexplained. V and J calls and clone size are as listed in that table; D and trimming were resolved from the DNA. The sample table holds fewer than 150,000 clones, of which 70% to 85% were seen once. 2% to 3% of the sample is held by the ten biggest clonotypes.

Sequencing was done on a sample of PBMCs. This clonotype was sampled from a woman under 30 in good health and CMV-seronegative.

The DNA sequence is TGTGCCAGCAGCCAAGAATATAGCCGGACAACTAATGAAAAACTGTTTTTT. It specifies CASSQEYSRTTNEKLFF. This receptor chain uses TRBV14 and TRBJ1-4, with no D gene named confidently. Counted from cysteine to phenylalanine, this CDR3 has 17 amino acids. Only CDR3 DNA is held: 51 bases, read in frame from base 1. V lost 0 bases and J lost 0 bases; the stretch between them is 11 bases long. Via the germline V gene, CDR1 is SGHDN and CDR2 FVKESK.